This TCR beta chain was captured in a study of shared clonotypes between healthy human individuals. Study observations and caveats: Between several donors, naive CD4 clonotypes were shared at a level of roughly 5.5%. The four-donor shared clonotypes exceeded non-shared clonotypes in generation probability, with non-shared ones scoring lower. Clonotype sharing among the donors was expected to vary with sequencing depth.

Sequencing was performed with immunoSEQ multiplex PCR; in TCRdb, only in-frame clones are kept and a portion is missing. This table holds under 850,000 clones, roughly two thirds found once. As regards this clone: Its target is not known.

Trimming took 6 bases from V and 0 from J; bases not matched to a gene: 6. CDR3 size: 15 residues. Per the germline V gene, CDR1 is SGHNT and CDR2 is YYREEE (reference sequence). The source material was memory CD4+ T cells sorted from blood. The sample's subset: CD45RA-negative fraction. This receptor was identified in a woman aged 25 to 39 in good health. The rearrangement uses TRBV5-4 and TRBJ2-1; 7 bases are a match to TRBD2. This chain's CDR3 is CASTESGNSYNEQFF. As DNA, the CDR3 is TGTGCCAGCACCGAAAGCGGGAACTCCTACAATGAGCAGTTCTTC.